This T cell receptor beta chain was observed in a study of OX40 agonist ivuxolimab in advanced cancers. General notes on the study: Ivuxolimab was an agonistic, fully human IgG2 monoclonal antibody directed against OX40 (CD134), a costimulatory receptor. Intravenous ivuxolimab was administered to patients every 2 weeks at six dose levels: 0.01, 0.1, 0.3, 1.5, 3 and 10 mg/kg. Among the 52 dose-escalation patients, roughly 20 had hepatocellular carcinoma, approximately 15 melanoma, 9 renal cell carcinoma and 9 head and neck cancer. The dose-escalation cohort was 82.7% male with a mean age of around 62 years, ranging from about 23 to 85. Patients were allowed to have had prior anti-PD-1, anti-PD-L1 or anti-CTLA-4 therapy, and approximately 43% of the dose-escalation patients had previously received checkpoint inhibitors. Partial responses occurred in three dose-escalation patients, of whom one had hepatocellular carcinoma and two had cutaneous melanoma. Peripheral TCRbeta sequencing was intended to test whether TCR sequence diversity was altered and clonal T-cell expansion was caused by ivuxolimab. The monotherapy dose-escalation portion (N of about 50 patients) of the phase I ivuxolimab trial is reported in the paper.

Patients with a history of autoimmune disease or receiving systemic immunosuppression were excluded from the trial. Peripheral blood for TCR sequencing was drawn from every dose cohort at baseline, at cycle 4 day 1 and at cycle 7 day 1. Samples came from an open-label, multicenter, first-in-human phase I dose-escalation trial of ivuxolimab. The trial enrolled adults with locally advanced or metastatic head and neck squamous cell, hepatocellular, melanoma or renal cell carcinoma. Before TCR sequencing, CD4+ T cells and CD8+ T cells from peripheral blood were sorted into separate populations. Details on this clone: Its recognized antigen is unknown. Qualities for individual bases were not recorded, and no much larger clone is one base off.

Study-wide findings and limitations: Partial responders in the 0.1-3.0 mg/kg groups had among the lowest normalized peripheral clonal expansion, especially among CD8+ T cells. On average, CD8+ T cells showed more expanded clones than CD4+ T cells after ivuxolimab. Low levels of normalized T-cell clonal expansion were also seen in some patients who did not respond. At doses from 0.1 to 3.0 mg/kg, clonal expansion was seen in both CD4+ and CD8+ blood T cells between baseline and week 6. The antigen specificity of the peripheral T cells that underwent clonal expansion was not determined.

Genomic DNA was extracted from sorted cells for sequencing of the TCRbeta CDR3 region. TCRbeta CDR3 regions were sequenced using the immunoSEQ Assay. Drawn from immuneACCESS, this table holds only the in-frame rearrangements with V and J called that TCRdb kept. Clones are partly lost; checked studies trace under half to an unresolved V gene and leave the rest unexplained. This sample comprises about 96,000 clones, about 80% of them detected only once. 5.8% of the sample goes to the ten largest clones. The germline V gene sets CDR1 to LGHNT and CDR2 to FRNRAP. V and J are truncated by 0 bases and 4 bases respectively, leaving an intervening sequence of 9 bases. The CDR3, from cysteine to phenylalanine, totals 14 residues. The read is trimmed to its CDR3 DNA, 42 bases read in frame from base 1.

This clonotype was obtained from an adult with an advanced solid tumor such as melanoma, head and neck, liver or kidney cancer. Sequenced material: CD4+ or CD8+ T cells sorted from blood, taken in a trial of the OX40 agonist ivuxolimab. This receptor chain uses TRBV12-5 and TRBJ2-5; the D gene identity is not certain. The CDR3 is CASGLVLGGETQYF. DNA sequence: TGTGCTAGTGGTTTGGTTTTGGGCGGAGAGACCCAGTACTTC.